These T cell receptor beta chains were read from a single sample in a study. Using its own MiXCR run on the 5' RACE reads, TCRdb lists one record per CDR3 protein. The sample contains some 10,000 distinct CDR3 sequences, about a sixth of which appear only once. Specimen: Tregs sorted from a lymph node. Receptors were obtained from a female donor with breast cancer. Each CDR3 is given with its conserved first and last residue. A D gene is named only where the DNA matches it firmly. For some rows the clone size is stated as once, few or many, or as a class when expanded; others skip it.

V gene: TRBV12-3/TRBV12-4
D gene: .
clone size: few
J gene: TRBJ2-7
CDR3 DNA: TGTGCCAGCAGTTTGTTTAGAGCCCCCTTAGGGGAGCAGTACTTC
CDR3 protein: CASSLFRAPLGEQYF

V gene: TRBV12-3/TRBV12-4
D gene: TRBD1
clone size: .
J gene: TRBJ1-1
CDR3 DNA: TGCGCCAGCAGCACGGGACAGGCAAACACTGAAGCTTTCTTT
CDR3 protein: CASSTGQANTEAFF

V gene: TRBV27
D gene: TRBD2
clone size: medium-sized
J gene: TRBJ2-7
CDR3 DNA: TGTGCCAGCAGTCCTTCCAAAACTAGCGAACTAACCTACGAGCAGTACTTC
CDR3 protein: CASSPSKTSELTYEQYF

V gene: TRBV7-6
D gene: .
clone size: .
J gene: TRBJ1-4
CDR3 DNA: TGTGCCAGCAGCTTATCTGGGCAGCCTAATGAAAAACTGTTTTTT
CDR3 protein: CASSLSGQPNEKLFF

V gene: TRBV9
D gene: TRBD2
clone size: .
J gene: TRBJ2-3
CDR3 DNA: TGTGCCAGCAGCGTGGGACTAGCGGAGTCCGCAGATACGCAATATTTT
CDR3 protein: CASSVGLAESADTQYF

V gene: TRBV11-2
D gene: TRBD2
clone size: many
J gene: TRBJ2-7
CDR3 DNA: TGTGCCAGCAGCGAGCGGGGTAGCTCCTACGAGCAGTACTTC
CDR3 protein: CASSERGSSYEQYF

V gene: TRBV2
D gene: .
clone size: medium-sized
J gene: TRBJ1-2
CDR3 DNA: TGTGCCAGCAGTGTTCAATCGGGCTATGGCTACACCTTC
CDR3 protein: CASSVQSGYGYTF

V gene: TRBV29-1
D gene: .
clone size: many
J gene: TRBJ1-4
CDR3 DNA: TGCAGCGCCAGGACTGTTGAAAAACTGTTTTTT
CDR3 protein: CSARTVEKLFF

V gene: TRBV7-2
D gene: .
clone size: medium-sized
J gene: TRBJ1-5
CDR3 DNA: TGTGCCAGCAGCTTAGAGGTGGATCAGCCCCAGCATTTT
CDR3 protein: CASSLEVDQPQHF

V gene: TRBV12-3/TRBV12-4
D gene: .
clone size: many
J gene: TRBJ2-7
CDR3 DNA: TGTGCCAGCGGCAAGACTGTCGAGCAGTACTTC
CDR3 protein: CASGKTVEQYF

V gene: TRBV4-2
D gene: .
clone size: medium-sized
J gene: TRBJ1-2
CDR3 DNA: TGTGCCAGCAGCCAAGAACCGGAGGGCGGGTATGGCTACACCTTC
CDR3 protein: CASSQEPEGGYGYTF

V gene: TRBV7-2
D gene: TRBD2
clone size: medium-sized
J gene: TRBJ2-6
CDR3 DNA: TGTGCCAGCAGCCCTACCCTTAGCGGGAGGGCTGGGGCCAACGTCCTGACTTTC
CDR3 protein: CASSPTLSGRAGANVLTF

V gene: TRBV28
D gene: .
clone size: many
J gene: TRBJ2-3
CDR3 DNA: TGTGCCAGCAGCCAAACCGGGACGGAACCTACTAGCACAGATACGCAGTATTTT
CDR3 protein: CASSQTGTEPTSTDTQYF

V gene: TRBV18
D gene: .
clone size: many
J gene: TRBJ2-7
CDR3 DNA: TGTGCCAGCTCACCACGGGCAGTGGCCCTCGAGCAGTACTTC
CDR3 protein: CASSPRAVALEQYF

V gene: TRBV5-6
D gene: .
clone size: many
J gene: TRBJ2-3
CDR3 DNA: TGTGCCAGCAGCTTGGTCCGCACAGATACGCAGTATTTT
CDR3 protein: CASSLVRTDTQYF

V gene: TRBV4-1
D gene: .
clone size: medium-sized
J gene: TRBJ2-1
CDR3 DNA: TGCGCCAGCAGCCAAGAGAGGCAAGCGTACAATGAGCAGTTCTTC
CDR3 protein: CASSQERQAYNEQFF

V gene: TRBV4-1
D gene: .
clone size: many
J gene: TRBJ2-7
CDR3 DNA: TGCGCCAGCAGCACCTCCGGGCCTATACTGTACTTC
CDR3 protein: CASSTSGPILYF